This T cell receptor (beta chain) was sequenced in a study of shared clonotypes between healthy human individuals. Regarding the study as a whole: Sharing across four donors was highest in naive CD4 (around 5%) and lowest in memory CD8 (approximately 0.4%). Richness estimates generally favored naive over memory subsets. Investigators collected only blood, and repertoires in tissues likely differ.

CD45RO-negative, CCR7-positively selected cells formed the naive CD8 fraction, excluding terminally differentiated effector memory CD45RA+ cells. V shed 1 base and J 2 bases; nucleotides not matched to a gene: 5. Germline values: CDR1 SGDLS, CDR2 YYNGEE. CDR3 length equals 15 residues. Measured with immunoSEQ multiplex PCR; TCRdb has only the in-frame clones, and not every one. The table shows 760,000 or so clones, with 96% occurring only once. On this clone: Its antigen is as yet unknown.

This clonotype was obtained from a man in his thirties or forties in good health. The V call is TRBV9, the J call TRBJ2-7; 8 bases agree with TRBD2. The sample taken for sequencing was naive CD8+ T cells sorted from blood. The CDR3 region is CASSVTPGGPYEQYF. The CDR3, as DNA: TGTGCCAGCAGCGTAACCCCGGGAGGGCCCTACGAGCAGTACTTC.